This TCR beta chain stems from a study of blood T cell repertoires in COVID-19. Study overall: In each case, the material was cDNA or gDNA derived from T cells, B-cell-depleted T cells, or PBMCs.

As originally analysed: Counts of nucleated cells, estimated from reference gene primer amplification, were obtained. Libraries were prepared by immunoSEQ multiplex PCR; TCRdb keeps only in-frame clonotypes and omits some of them. That table gives V, J and clone size, and the DNA gave D and trimming. The sample records roughly 250,000 clones, 75% to 90% being singletons. A single count supports this clone. Germline CDR1 and CDR2: LGHDT and YNNKEL (reference sequence). The CDR3 is made up of 15 amino acids. V lost 1 base and J lost 3; bases outside the gene matches: 4. Input material: peripheral blood. The V gene is TRBV3-1 (or the pseudogene TRBV3-2), the J gene TRBJ2-7; TRBD1 agrees at 9 bases. This clonotype originated in a man in his sixties who had recovered from COVID-19. The CDR3 loop is CASSQVLDRGYEQYF. CDR3 DNA: TGTGCCAGCAGCCAAGTTTTGGACAGGGGCTACGAGCAGTACTTC.